The source of this T cell receptor (beta chain) is a study of blood T cell repertoires in COVID-19. Whole-study context: PBMCs, B-cell-depleted T cells, or T cells were the source of the cDNA or gDNA that made up the material.

Produced via immunoSEQ multiplex PCR; TCRdb's table is partial and in-frame only. The top ten clones hold 4.5% to 7.5% of a sample with some 170,000 clones, approximately 80% of them seen once. Per germline, CDR1 SNHLY and CDR2 FYNNEI. The V and J ends lost 7 bases and 4 bases respectively, with 11 bases between them. The CDR3 has 12 residues. Sequencing input: PBMCs or T cells enriched from blood (not recorded which). J is TRBJ2-7 and V is TRBV2, with D possibly matching TRBD2 (6 bases). The receptor was derived from a man aged 40-55 years who had recovered from COVID-19. The DNA for the CDR3 is TGTGCCAGCACGTTGGGGACTTACGAGCAGTACTTC. Protein: CASTLGTYEQYF.